The text below deals with one T cell receptor (beta chain). This sample is drawn from a study of OX40 agonist ivuxolimab in advanced cancers. Data came from immunoSEQ multiplex PCR; TCRdb stores just in-frame clones and leaves some out. Of about 77,000 clones in the sample, roughly 87% were seen once. CDR1 and CDR2 (germline): MNHNS, SASEGT. There are 14 residues in the CDR3. With 6 bases clipped from V and 4 bases from J, the junction kept 5 bases outside the gene matches. This chain joins TRBV6-1 and TRBJ2-1; 8 bases are a match to TRBD2. This receptor was obtained from an adult with an advanced solid tumor such as melanoma, head and neck, liver or kidney cancer. The starting material was CD4+ or CD8+ T cells sorted from blood, obtained in a trial of the OX40 agonist ivuxolimab. In DNA, the CDR3 is TGTGCCAGCAGAACGGGGGGGAATTACAATGAGCAGTTCTTC. It yields the protein CASRTGGNYNEQFF.